The rows below give T cell receptor beta chains drawn from one sample of a study of control samples from healthy donors and cancer patients. Clones were sequenced by immunoSEQ multiplex PCR, and TCRdb holds only the in-frame ones, with some missing. The sample has roughly 120,000 clones; roughly 90% are singletons. Source material: PBMCs. These TCRs come from a woman aged 55 to 70 with lung cancer. Both conserved end residues are part of each CDR3. A D gene is named only where the DNA matches it firmly. Expanded clones get a size class; other rows say once, few or many, or leave the size out.

size	V	J	D	CDR3
few	TRBV3-1/TRBV3-2	TRBJ1-1	.	CASRTTSGDSNAEAFF
.	TRBV29-1	TRBJ1-2	.	CSVEREGSGYTF
.	TRBV11-2	TRBJ2-5	.	CASSLGTDQETQYF
.	TRBV18	TRBJ1-1	.	CASSPEADSNTEAFF
.	TRBV28	TRBJ2-7	TRBD2	CASSLLPSGGYEQYF
.	TRBV7-2	TRBJ1-1	.	CASSLQGGEYTEAFF
.	TRBV5-1	TRBJ1-1	TRBD1	CASSFALGGPTEAFF
once	TRBV2	TRBJ1-3	.	CASSVQGRASGGNTIYF
few	TRBV7-2	TRBJ2-7	TRBD2	CASSPGGLAGREEQYF
few	TRBV2	TRBJ2-3	TRBD2	CASRGRGGGTDTQYF
.	TRBV19	TRBJ2-1	.	CASSIDGVKGGSPVDNEQFF
.	TRBV14	TRBJ2-1	TRBD1	CASSPDPGQVGNEQFF
once	TRBV5-4	TRBJ2-7	.	CASSLGLASHEQYF
once	TRBV12-3/TRBV12-4	TRBJ1-2	.	CASSSGDYGYTF
.	TRBV18	TRBJ1-2	TRBD1	CASSSLQGAGGYTF
.	TRBV5-6	TRBJ2-1	TRBD2	CASSELGTSGSPFKQFF
.	TRBV6-5	TRBJ1-1	.	CASSYSMMKNTEAFF
once	TRBV27	TRBJ2-3	.	CASSKGLGTDTQYF
few	TRBV20-1	TRBJ1-1	.	CSASGGPEAFF
once	TRBV9	TRBJ1-1	.	CASSVGGPEAFF
.	TRBV6-1	TRBJ2-3	TRBD1	CASSENRGSTDTQYF
.	TRBV21-1	TRBJ2-1	.	CASSKGSIDEQFF
.	TRBV19	TRBJ1-1	.	CASSMAGSMNTEAFF
once	TRBV7-9	TRBJ2-1	TRBD2	CASSLGTSAYNEQFF
.	TRBV5-1	TRBJ2-5	TRBD1	CASSLGDRDQETQYF
.	TRBV7-9	TRBJ2-2	.	CASSLQGAFEVTGELFF
.	TRBV7-9	TRBJ1-4	.	CASSSGVGRGEKLFF
.	TRBV5-1	TRBJ2-5	TRBD2	CASGPDGGETQYF
.	TRBV3-1/TRBV3-2	TRBJ2-1	.	CASSQGLTVNEQFF
.	TRBV7-9	TRBJ1-1	.	CASRADGSYTEAFF
.	TRBV6-5	TRBJ1-2	.	CASSLGVLYGYTF
.	TRBV12-3/TRBV12-4	TRBJ2-1	.	CASSLTEYNEQFF
.	TRBV6-1	TRBJ1-1	.	CASSEVRNTEAFF
few	TRBV6-5	TRBJ1-6	.	CASSYSGNSPLHF
.	TRBV6-4	TRBJ1-5	.	CASSVDIGQPQHF
.	TRBV7-2	TRBJ2-7	.	CASSPSEVYEQYF
.	TRBV9	TRBJ2-3	TRBD2	CASTDRSGGTDTQYF
.	TRBV9	TRBJ2-5	.	CASSPPDGRYQETQYF
.	TRBV12-5	TRBJ1-2	.	CATSGGRDYGYTF
.	TRBV7-9	TRBJ2-3	.	CASSWRSGSTDTQYF
.	TRBV6-2/TRBV6-3	TRBJ1-4	.	CASSYESEKLFF
.	TRBV5-1	TRBJ2-1	.	CASSVDDPYNEQFF
.	TRBV2	TRBJ1-3	.	CASSAGAGGNTIYF
.	TRBV30	TRBJ2-5	.	CAWSVWAGDQETQYF
.	TRBV6-5	TRBJ2-7	TRBD1	CASSLGTGYEQYF
.	TRBV6-1	TRBJ1-5	.	CASRSREDQPQHF
.	TRBV7-2	TRBJ2-2	TRBD2	CASSFGGRASGELFF
once	TRBV29-1	TRBJ2-3	.	CSVNTQYF
.	TRBV30	TRBJ1-5	.	CAWSPGRGNQPQHF
.	TRBV6-1	TRBJ1-2	.	CASSEGVGRGTNYGYTF
.	TRBV7-2	TRBJ2-1	TRBD2	CASSPRSGGNEQFF
once	TRBV18	TRBJ1-1	TRBD1	CASSPGQSLMVWDTEAFF
.	TRBV27	TRBJ1-6	.	CASSLEGPPIHSPLHF
.	TRBV27	TRBJ2-3	.	CASSSPITRGSTDTQYF